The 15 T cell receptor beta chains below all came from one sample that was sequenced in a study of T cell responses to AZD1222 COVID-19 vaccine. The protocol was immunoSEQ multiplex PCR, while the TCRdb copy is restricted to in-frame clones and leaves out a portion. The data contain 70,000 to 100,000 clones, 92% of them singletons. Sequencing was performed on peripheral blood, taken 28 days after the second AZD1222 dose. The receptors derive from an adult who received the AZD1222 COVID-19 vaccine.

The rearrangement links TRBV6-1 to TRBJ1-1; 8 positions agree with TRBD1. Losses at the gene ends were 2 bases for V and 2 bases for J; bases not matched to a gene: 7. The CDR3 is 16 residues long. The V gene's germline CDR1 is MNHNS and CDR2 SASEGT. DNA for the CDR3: TGTGCCAGCAGTGAAACCGATCAGGGGGCAAACACTGAAGCTTTCTTT. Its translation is CASSETDQGANTEAFF.

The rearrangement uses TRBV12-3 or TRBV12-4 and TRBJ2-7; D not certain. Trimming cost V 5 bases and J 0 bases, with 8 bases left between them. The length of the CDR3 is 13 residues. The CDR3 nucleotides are TGTGCCAGCAGTCGCAGCAACTCCTACGAGCAGTACTTC. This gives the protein CASSRSNSYEQYF.

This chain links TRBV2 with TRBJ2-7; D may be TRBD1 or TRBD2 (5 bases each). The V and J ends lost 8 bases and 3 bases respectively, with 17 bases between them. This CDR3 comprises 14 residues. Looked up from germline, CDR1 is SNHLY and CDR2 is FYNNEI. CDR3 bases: TGTGCCAGCGGAAAAGTGGGGGTGGTCTACGAGCAGTACTTC. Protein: CASGKVGVVYEQYF.

This CDR3 is CASSPDGYNEQFF. The CDR3 DNA sequence: TGTGCCAGCAGCCCCGACGGATACAATGAGCAGTTCTTC. The J gene is TRBJ2-1, the V gene TRBV11-3; D not certain. The CDR3 consists of 13 residues. Germline lookup yields CDR1 SGHNT and CDR2 YENEEA. Between the trimmed V and J ends, which lost 5 bases and 4 bases, there was a span of 9 bases.

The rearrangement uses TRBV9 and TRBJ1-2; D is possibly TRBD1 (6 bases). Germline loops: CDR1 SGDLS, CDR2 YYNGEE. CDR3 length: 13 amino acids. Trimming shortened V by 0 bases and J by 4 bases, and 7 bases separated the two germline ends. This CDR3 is CASSVAQGYGYTF. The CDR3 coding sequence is TGTGCCAGCAGCGTAGCACAGGGCTATGGCTACACCTTC. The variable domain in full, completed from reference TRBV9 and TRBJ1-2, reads DSGVTQTPKHLITATGQRVTLRCSPRSGDLSVYWYQQSLDQGLQFLIQYYNGEERAKGNILERFSAQQFPDLHSELNLSSLELGDSALYFCASSVAQGYGYTFGSGTRLTVV.

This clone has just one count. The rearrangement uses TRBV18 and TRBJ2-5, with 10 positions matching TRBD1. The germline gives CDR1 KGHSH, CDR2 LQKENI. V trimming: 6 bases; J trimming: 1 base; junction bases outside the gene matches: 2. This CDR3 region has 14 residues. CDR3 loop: CASSRTGGQETQYF. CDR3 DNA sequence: TGTGCCAGCTCTCGGACAGGGGGCCAAGAGACCCAGTACTTC.

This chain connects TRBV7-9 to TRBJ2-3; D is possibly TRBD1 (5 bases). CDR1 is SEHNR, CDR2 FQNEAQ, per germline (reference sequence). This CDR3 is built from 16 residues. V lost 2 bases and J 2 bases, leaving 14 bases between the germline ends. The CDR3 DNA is TGTGCCAGCAGCTTACTAGGGGTAAGGACCACAGATACGCAGTATTTT. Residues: CASSLLGVRTTDTQYF.

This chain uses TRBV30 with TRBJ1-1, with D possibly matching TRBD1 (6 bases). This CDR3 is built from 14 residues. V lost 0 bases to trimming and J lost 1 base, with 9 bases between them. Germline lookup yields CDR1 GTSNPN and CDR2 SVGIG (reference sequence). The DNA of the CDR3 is TGTGCCTGGAGTGTGATAGGGGGGAACACTGAAGCTTTCTTT. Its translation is CAWSVIGGNTEAFF.

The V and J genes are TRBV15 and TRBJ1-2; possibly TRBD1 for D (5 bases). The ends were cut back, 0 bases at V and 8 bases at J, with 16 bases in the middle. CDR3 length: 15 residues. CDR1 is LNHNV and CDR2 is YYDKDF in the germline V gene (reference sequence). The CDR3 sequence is CATSRDQAQATGYTF. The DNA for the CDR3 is TGTGCCACCAGCAGAGATCAGGCACAGGCTACGGGCTACACCTTC.

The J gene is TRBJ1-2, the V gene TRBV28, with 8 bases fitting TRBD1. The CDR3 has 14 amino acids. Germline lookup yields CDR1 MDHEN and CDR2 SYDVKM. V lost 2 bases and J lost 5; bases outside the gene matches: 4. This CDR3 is CASSLGTGVYGYTF. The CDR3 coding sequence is TGTGCCAGCAGTTTAGGGACAGGAGTGTATGGCTACACCTTC.

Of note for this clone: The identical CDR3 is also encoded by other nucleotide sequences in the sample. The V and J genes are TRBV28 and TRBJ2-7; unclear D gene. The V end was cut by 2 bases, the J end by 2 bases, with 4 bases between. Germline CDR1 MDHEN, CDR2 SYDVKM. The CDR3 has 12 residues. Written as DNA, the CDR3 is TGTGCCAGCAGTTTACGGCCCTACGAGCAGTACTTC. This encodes CASSLRPYEQYF. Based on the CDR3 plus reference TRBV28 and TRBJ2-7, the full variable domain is DVKVTQSSRYLVKRTGEKVFLECVQDMDHENMFWYRQDPGLGLRLIYFSYDVKMKEKGDIPEGYSVSREKKERFSLILESASTNQTSMYLCASSLRPYEQYFGPGTRLTVT.

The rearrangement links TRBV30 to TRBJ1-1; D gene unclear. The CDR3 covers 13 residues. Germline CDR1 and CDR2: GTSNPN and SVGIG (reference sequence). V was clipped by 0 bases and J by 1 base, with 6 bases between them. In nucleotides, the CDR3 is TGTGCCTGGAGTGTAAGCACGAACACTGAAGCTTTCTTT. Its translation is CAWSVSTNTEAFF.

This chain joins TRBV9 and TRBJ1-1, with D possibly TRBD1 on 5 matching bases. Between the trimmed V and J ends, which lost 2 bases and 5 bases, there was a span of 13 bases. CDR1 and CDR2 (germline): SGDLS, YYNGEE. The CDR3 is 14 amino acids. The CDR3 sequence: CASSVWDGGTEAFF. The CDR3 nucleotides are TGTGCCAGCAGCGTGTGGGACGGGGGTACTGAAGCTTTCTTT.

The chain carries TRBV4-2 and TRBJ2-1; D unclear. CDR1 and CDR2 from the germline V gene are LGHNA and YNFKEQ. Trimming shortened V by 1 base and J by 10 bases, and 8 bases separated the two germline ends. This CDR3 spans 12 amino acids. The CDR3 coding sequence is TGTGCCAGCAGCCAAGCCGGTAGGGAGCAGTTCTTC. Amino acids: CASSQAGREQFF.

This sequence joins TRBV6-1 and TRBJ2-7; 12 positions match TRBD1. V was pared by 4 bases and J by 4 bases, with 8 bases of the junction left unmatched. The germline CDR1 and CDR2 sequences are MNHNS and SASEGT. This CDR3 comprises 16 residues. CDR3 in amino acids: CASSGRDRGLSYEQYF. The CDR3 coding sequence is TGTGCCAGCAGTGGGAGGGACAGGGGGCTTTCGTACGAGCAGTACTTC.